Following are 10 T cell receptor beta chains from one sample sequenced in a study of blood T cell repertoires in COVID-19. Assay: immunoSEQ multiplex PCR; the TCRdb copy retains only in-frame clones and omits some. The sample includes around 220,000 clones, around 85% of them seen just once. The sample was peripheral blood. The receptor set was obtained from a human donor in a cohort sampled during active COVID-19.

The genes are TRBV5-6 and TRBJ2-5; 7 bases are a match to TRBD2. V gave up 2 bases and J gave up 0 bases; unmatched junction bases: 10. Germline values: CDR1 SGHDT, CDR2 YYEEEE. CDR3 length equals 17 residues. The CDR3 sequence: CASSLGVWGGYQETQYF. The DNA of the CDR3 is TGTGCCAGCAGCTTAGGAGTATGGGGAGGGTACCAAGAGACCCAGTACTTC.

The chain is built from TRBV27 and TRBJ2-7; D remains ambiguous. CDR1 MNHEY and CDR2 SMNVEV come from the germline V gene (reference sequence). This CDR3 region has 12 residues. With 6 bases removed from V and 1 base from J, the gap between germline ends came to 7 bases. CDR3 coding DNA: TGTGCCAGCAGAACAGAGTCCTACGAGCAGTACTTC. This codes for CASRTESYEQYF.

The rearrangement uses TRBV11-2 and TRBJ2-7; 7 nucleotides line up with TRBD2. Germline-derived CDR1 and CDR2 are SGHAT and FQNNGV. The CDR3 runs to 14 residues. Germline trimming cut 4 bases from V and 6 bases from J; bases unmatched to any gene: 9. CDR3: CASSSRLTSAEQYF. The CDR3 DNA reads TGTGCCAGCAGCTCGAGACTAACTAGCGCCGAGCAGTACTTC.

The chain couples TRBV5-6 to TRBJ1-4; 8 bases are shared with TRBD1. The CDR3 covers 14 residues. CDR1 is SGHDT, CDR2 YYEEEE, per germline. The V gene end was trimmed by 6 bases and the J gene end by 7 bases; junction bases not matched to a gene: 8. Here the CDR3 DNA reads TGTGCCAGCACCTTAGACAGGGGAGTTGAAAAACTGTTTTTT. It codes for CASTLDRGVEKLFF.

This rearrangement joins TRBV6-5 to TRBJ1-1; 7 nucleotides line up with TRBD1. CDR1 and CDR2 from the germline V gene are MNHEY and SVGAGI. The junction had 5 bases not matched to a gene; V was cut back by 2 bases and J by 2 bases. The CDR3 spans 15 residues. CDR3 loop: CASSYVRQGNTEAFF. In DNA form, the CDR3 reads TGTGCCAGCAGTTACGTACGACAGGGTAACACTGAAGCTTTCTTT.

V and J are TRBV7-9 and TRBJ2-5; unclear D gene. The CDR3 runs to 13 residues. Germline loops: CDR1 SEHNR, CDR2 FQNEAQ (reference sequence). Between the trimmed V and J ends, which lost 4 bases and 1 base, there was a span of 7 bases. The CDR3, as DNA: TGTGCCAGCAGCTCCGCGTCCCAAGAGACCCAGTACTTC. Translated, it gives CASSSASQETQYF.

The genes are TRBV7-9 and TRBJ2-6; D unresolved. Trimming left V 7 bases short and J 4 bases short, with 11 bases between. The CDR3 contains 14 residues. CDR1 is SEHNR, CDR2 FQNEAQ, per germline (reference sequence). The CDR3 nucleotides are TGTGCCAGCACCCAACCAGGAGGGGCCAACGTCCTGACTTTC. Translating it yields CASTQPGGANVLTF.

The CDR3 here is CASSYGLAGSEQFF. As DNA, the CDR3 is TGTGCCAGCAGTTACGGACTAGCGGGGTCAGAGCAGTTCTTC. This sequence joins TRBV3-1 (or the pseudogene TRBV3-2) and TRBJ2-1; TRBD2 aligns across 12 bases. The germline V gene has CDR1 LGHDT and CDR2 YNNKEL (reference sequence). This CDR3 is built from 14 residues. Trimming took 6 bases from V and 10 from J; bases not matched to a gene: 7.

This chain connects TRBV15 to TRBJ2-7; D is unclear. CDR3 size: 15 residues. Germline V gene lookup returns CDR1 LNHNV and CDR2 YYDKDF (reference sequence). V was trimmed by 0 bases and J by 2 bases, leaving 11 bases between them. The CDR3: CATSRDRNRTYEQYF. The CDR3 DNA is TGTGCCACCAGCAGAGATAGGAACAGAACCTACGAGCAGTACTTC.

V is TRBV5-1 and J is TRBJ1-1; maybe TRBD1 (6 bases). This CDR3 region has 14 residues. Trimming shortened V by 4 bases and J by 0 bases, and 10 bases separated the two germline ends. Germline V gene sequence: CDR1 SGHRS, CDR2 YFSETQ. DNA for the CDR3: TGCGCCAGCAGCGCAGGGGCCCTGAACACTGAAGCTTTCTTT. Amino acids: CASSAGALNTEAFF.